Included here is one T cell receptor beta chain sequence, with context. Its cognate antigen is unknown. The data stem from a study of radiation and T cells in renal cell carcinoma. Notes on the study in general: Without pretreatment biopsies, baseline tumor clonotype presence was undetermined.

Time point denoted: blood 4 weeks post-SBRT, at nephrectomy. This sample's treatment: 15 Gy SBRT to primary tumor, nephrectomy 4 weeks later. Clear cell pathology was present in this patient's renal cell carcinoma. There are 14 residues in the CDR3. Germline V CDR1 and CDR2: SQVTM, ANQGSEA. Losses at the gene ends were 7 bases for V and 9 bases for J; bases not matched to a gene: 8. Some clones are missing from TCRdb's copy, which holds only in-frame ones; the method was immunoSEQ multiplex PCR. Among some 150,000 clones listed, approximately 86% were seen once. This receptor was identified in a woman aged 50 to 65 with renal cell carcinoma. Material: blood, obtained from a patient whose treatment included radiotherapy and nephrectomy. The chain uses TRBV29-1 and TRBJ2-1; 14 positions match TRBD2. CDR3 nucleotides: TGCAGCGCAATGACTAGCGGGAGGGGTTTTGAGCAGTTCTTC. Its translation: CSAMTSGRGFEQFF.